The present T cell receptor (beta chain) was sequenced within a study of CD8 T cells in Susac syndrome. Across the whole study: When their blood was taken, the Susac syndrome patients had either not yet had any therapy, were taking corticosteroids, or were taking intravenous immunoglobulin alone. Findings and limits, study-wide: There were over 15 Susac-specific public clones in total CD8+ repertoires and 5 or 6 in CD8+ TEMRA repertoires.

Random hexamers served to reverse transcribe about 0.5 to 1 ug RNA. TCRdb re-called the immunoSEQ multiplex PCR reads with MiXCR, one entry per CDR3 protein. The table has 65,000 to 100,000 distinct CDR3 sequences, about 96% seen once. Trimming stripped 4 bases from V and 3 bases from J, with 13 bases between. CDR3 size: 14 residues. CDR1 DFQATT and CDR2 SNEGSKA come from the germline V gene (reference sequence). Sequencing of TCR beta was carried out in blood CD8+ and CD4+ T cells. Negative isolation was used for CD8+ and CD4+ T cells and FACS enrichment for TEMRA cells. Comments on this clonotype: Its antigen is not known.

The sample consisted of CD8+ T cells from PBMCs. This chain connects TRBV20-1 to TRBJ2-4, with D possibly matching TRBD1 (6 bases). The TCR sequence derives from a human donor with Susac syndrome. The chain's CDR3 is CSAKNREFKNIQYF. CDR3 DNA: TGCAGTGCTAAGAACAGGGAGTTCAAAAACATTCAGTACTTC.